These T cell receptor beta chains were read from a single sample in a study of T cell responses to AZD1222 COVID-19 vaccine. Assay used: immunoSEQ multiplex PCR; TCRdb lists only in-frame clones, some missing. Among over 85,000 clones, about 89% were seen once, and the ten largest hold over 6.5%. This specimen consisted of peripheral blood, obtained on day 0 of AZD1222 vaccination. These receptors all stem from an adult in good health. CDR3s include the opening cysteine and the closing phenylalanine or tryptophan.

V: TRBV10-2; J: TRBJ1-1; CDR3: CASSESGLNTEAFF
V: TRBV2; J: TRBJ1-2; CDR3: CASSEQVGGYTF
V: TRBV28; J: TRBJ2-5; CDR3: CASSLSKTGGAETQYF
V: TRBV6-5; J: TRBJ1-1; CDR3: CASRPRDGNTEAFF
V: TRBV5-4; J: TRBJ2-2; CDR3: CASTPSGTDAGELFF
V: TRBV25-1; J: TRBJ2-7; CDR3: CASREMGGSYEQYF
V: TRBV5-1; J: TRBJ1-2; CDR3: CASSLSGLGYGYTF
V: TRBV25-1; J: TRBJ2-7; CDR3: CASSSGSRVYEQYF
V: TRBV29-1; J: TRBJ1-1; CDR3: CSVEEGYSNTEAFF
V: TRBV9; J: TRBJ2-2; CDR3: CASSLDGNTGELFF
V: TRBV9; J: TRBJ2-1; CDR3: CASSPRVSYNEQFF
V: TRBV2; J: TRBJ2-6; CDR3: CASSETATSSGANVLTF